This T cell receptor (beta chain) was profiled in a study of blood T cell repertoires in COVID-19. Libraries were prepared by immunoSEQ multiplex PCR; TCRdb keeps only in-frame clonotypes and omits some of them. The sample comprises 150,000 or so clones, roughly 86% of which are singletons, and roughly 10% rests with the top ten. The CDR3 contains 14 residues. The germline V gene encodes CDR1 KGHSH and CDR2 LQKENI. V lost 4 bases to trimming and J lost 3 bases, with 12 bases between them. The sequenced sample was peripheral blood. This TCR was recovered from a woman between 70 and 85 years old with COVID-19, enrolled during active disease. This chain uses TRBV18 with TRBJ1-1; D ambiguous. In nucleotides, the CDR3 is TGTGCCAGCTCACAGGAGAGGGAGTACACTGAAGCTTTCTTT. Protein product: CASSQEREYTEAFF.